The entry below gives a single T cell receptor beta chain sequence along with its context. Antigen unknown. Germline values: CDR1 SGHDT, CDR2 YYEEEE. V was pared by 2 bases and J by 6 bases, with 3 bases between. The length of the CDR3 is 11 residues. This nonspecific control used anti-CD3/anti-CD28 bead stimulation of CD4+ T cells. CD4+ T cells upregulating both CD40 ligand and CD69 were sorted as responding cells. This sample was taken from a study of persistence of HIV-infected CD4 T cells. Study-wide points: CMV- and Gag-responding cells had lower TCRbeta richness than CD3/CD28-responding cells. Bulk TCR data could not be restricted to HIV-1-infected CMV-responding cells.

The libraries were made with immunoSEQ version 4 in survey mode. The protocol was immunoSEQ multiplex PCR, while the TCRdb copy is restricted to in-frame clones and leaves out a portion. Found here are under 50,000 clones, over 80% of them singletons; the top ten hold 2.5% to 4%. The material sequenced was CD4+ T cells sorted from PBMCs after roughly 19-hour stimulation, taken from a patient who received antiretroviral therapy. This rearrangement joins TRBV5-6 to TRBJ1-3; D is ambiguous. The TCR originated in an adult woman with HIV who was CMV-seropositive. The CDR3 region is CASSFENTIYF. The CDR3 DNA reads TGTGCCAGCAGCTTCGAAAACACCATATATTTT.